This TCR beta chain is drawn from a study of identical twins' blood T cells. TCRdb ran MiXCR on the 5' RACE reads and lists one entry per CDR3 protein. The sample lists a few hundred thousand distinct CDR3 sequences, roughly 28% occurring once. Regarding this clonotype: One end of the junction fails to match germline, which may point to a read error.

The TCR comes from a woman aged 18-49 years in good health. Sequenced material: PBMCs.

The CDR3 region is CPSSLATSPLAKNIQYF. The CDR3 DNA reads as TGTCCCAGCAGCCTAGCGACCTCACCCCTAGCCAAAAACATTCAGTACTTC. The chain couples TRBV11-2 to TRBJ2-4; maybe TRBD2 (6 bases). There are 17 residues in the CDR3. Germline CDR1 reads SGHAT; CDR2 reads FQNNGV.